Following are 9 T cell receptor beta chains from one sample sequenced in a study of monozygotic twins with inflammatory bowel disease. TCRdb reprocessed the 5' RACE reads and reports one entry per CDR3 protein, with no DNA. The table for this sample gives 400,000 or so distinct CDR3 sequences. The sequencing sample was made of blood. These receptors originate from a human donor with ulcerative colitis or Crohn's disease, or a healthy co-twin of an affected twin (not recorded which).

The chain has TRBV5-6 and TRBJ2-3; TCRdb outputs TRBD1, but without DNA this stays unchecked. CDR1 SGHDT and CDR2 YYEEEE come from the germline V gene. The length of the CDR3 is 13 residues. This CDR3 reads CASSSRARDTQYF.

This chain uses TRBV6-5 with TRBJ1-6; as DNA is missing, the TRBD1 call by TCRdb cannot be tested. The germline gives CDR1 MNHEY, CDR2 SVGAGI. The CDR3 runs to 12 residues. CDR3 sequence: CASWGAGAPLHF.

This sequence joins TRBV6-2 or TRBV6-3 and TRBJ2-7; absent DNA, TCRdb's TRBD2 call cannot be checked. Germline CDR1 reads MNHEY; CDR2 reads SVGEGT. CDR3 length equals 15 residues. The CDR3 loop reads CASSYSPDYSYEQYF.

V and J are TRBV7-3 and TRBJ2-2; the D gene TCRdb calls, TRBD2, cannot be checked with no DNA. CDR1 and CDR2 from the germline V gene are SGHTA and FQGTGA. This CDR3 is built from 16 residues. The CDR3 sequence: CASSLTGGANTGELFF.

The gene calls are TRBV6-2 or TRBV6-3 and TRBJ2-7; the TCRdb call, TRBD2, lacks DNA for checking. There are 15 residues in the CDR3. The germline V gene encodes CDR1 MNHEY and CDR2 SVGEGT. CDR3 region: CASSYIGTSVSEQYF.

This chain uses TRBV7-2 with TRBJ2-7; TCRdb lists TRBD1, though no DNA is available to test this call. The CDR3 is 15 residues long. The germline V gene has CDR1 SGHTA and CDR2 FQGNSA. CDR3 amino acids: CASSLVGTDSSEQYF.

The chain combines TRBV3-1 with TRBJ1-2; TCRdb's D call of TRBD1 is untestable without DNA. CDR3 size: 15 residues. Germline lookup yields CDR1 LGHDT and CDR2 YNNKEL (reference sequence). CDR3 region: CASSHPRGRRHGYTF.

The rearrangement joins TRBV7-8 to TRBJ2-7; TCRdb designates TRBD2, a call that cannot be tested without DNA. Per the germline V gene, CDR1 is SGHVS and CDR2 is FQNEAQ. This CDR3 region has 14 residues. The CDR3 protein is CASSLGEGRYEQYF.

The V call is TRBV20-1, the J call TRBJ1-2; the D call from TCRdb, TRBD1, cannot be confirmed without DNA. Germline CDR1 reads DFQATT; CDR2 reads SNEGSKA (reference sequence). The length of the CDR3 is 13 residues. The CDR3 region is CSAPGQGHYGYTF.